These 3 T cell receptor beta chains originate from one sample sequenced in a study of blood T cell repertoires in COVID-19. Data came from immunoSEQ multiplex PCR; TCRdb stores just in-frame clones and leaves some out. The table has some 70,000 clones, more than 80% seen once. Sequenced input: peripheral blood. These receptors all stem from a man aged 45 to 65 with COVID-19, enrolled during active disease.

V usage is TRBV27 and J usage is TRBJ2-1; 11 bases match TRBD2. V trimming: 7 bases; J trimming: 0 bases; junction bases outside the gene matches: 8. There are 17 residues in the CDR3. Germline V lookup: CDR1 MNHEY, CDR2 SMNVEV (reference sequence). The CDR3: CASTSLAGGFSYNEQFF. In DNA, the CDR3 is TGTGCCAGCACCTCCCTAGCGGGGGGTTTCTCCTACAATGAGCAGTTCTTC.

The CDR3 is CASSARQGSNTEAFF. CDR3 DNA sequence: TGTGCCAGCAGCGCAAGACAGGGTTCGAACACTGAAGCTTTCTTT. This chain joins TRBV9 and TRBJ1-1, with 7 bases matching TRBD1. V was clipped by 3 bases and J by 1 base; unmatched bases: 6. In germline, CDR1 is SGDLS, CDR2 YYNGEE. The CDR3 contains 15 residues.

The V and J genes are TRBV19 and TRBJ1-1, with 7 bases aligning to TRBD1. The CDR3 covers 12 residues. The V gene end was trimmed by 10 bases and the J gene end by 5 bases; junction bases not matched to a gene: 7. Germline CDR1 LNHDA, CDR2 SQIVND (reference sequence). The CDR3 reads CANDRVGTEAFF. CDR3 coding DNA: TGTGCCAATGACAGGGTAGGTACTGAAGCTTTCTTT.